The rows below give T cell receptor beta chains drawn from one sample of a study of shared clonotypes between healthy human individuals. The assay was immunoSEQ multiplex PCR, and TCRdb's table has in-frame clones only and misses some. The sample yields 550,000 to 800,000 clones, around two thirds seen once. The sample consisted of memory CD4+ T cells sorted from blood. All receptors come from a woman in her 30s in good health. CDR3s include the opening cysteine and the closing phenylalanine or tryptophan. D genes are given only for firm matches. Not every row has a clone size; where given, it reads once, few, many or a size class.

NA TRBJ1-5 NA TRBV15 TGTGCCACCAGCAGAGATAAGGGGTGGGATCAGCCCCAGCATTTT CATSRDKGWDQPQHF
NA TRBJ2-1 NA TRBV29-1 TGCAGCGTTAGGCCGAGCTCCTACAATGAGCAGTTCTTC CSVRPSSYNEQFF
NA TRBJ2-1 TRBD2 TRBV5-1 TGCGCCAGCAGCTTGGTGGCGGGGGGATACAATGAGCAGTTCTTC CASSLVAGGYNEQFF
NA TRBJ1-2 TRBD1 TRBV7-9 TGTGCCAGCAGCTTCAGGGGGGGAAACTATGGCTACACCTTC CASSFRGGNYGYTF
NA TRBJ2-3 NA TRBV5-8 TGTGCCAGCAGCGAGGGACTTCGGTCCCGGTGGAGGCAGTATTTT CASSEGLRSRWRQYF
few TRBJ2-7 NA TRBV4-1 TGCGCCAGCAGCCAACAGGGTGGCTACGAGCAGTACTTC CASSQQGGYEQYF
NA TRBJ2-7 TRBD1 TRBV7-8 TGTGCCAGCAGCCGTCCTCGGGACAGGGGAGCCGAGCAGTACTTC CASSRPRDRGAEQYF
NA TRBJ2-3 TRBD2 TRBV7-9 TGTGCCAGCAGCTCGGGACTAGCGGGTAGGAGCACAGATACGCAGTATTTT CASSSGLAGRSTDTQYF
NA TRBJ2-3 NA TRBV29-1 TGCAGCGTTGATAGTGGGAGCACAGATACGCAGTATTTT CSVDSGSTDTQYF
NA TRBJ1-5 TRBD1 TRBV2 TGTGCCAGCAGGCTGGGACAGGGGGCGCAGGTTGGGGCCCAGCATTTT CASRLGQGAQVGAQHF
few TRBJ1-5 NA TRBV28 TGTGCCAGCAGTCACCCCAGGGCAAATCAGCCCCAGCATTTT CASSHPRANQPQHF
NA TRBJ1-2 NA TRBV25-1 TGTGCCAGCAGTGAATGGAATGGAGAGATTAACTATGGCTACACCTTC CASSEWNGEINYGYTF
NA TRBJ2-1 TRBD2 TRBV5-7 TGTGCCAGCAGCCCGGGACTAGCGGTATCCTACAATGAGCAGTTCTTC CASSPGLAVSYNEQFF
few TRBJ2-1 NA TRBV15 TGTGCCACCAGCAGAGTTTTCGGGACTCTCTACAATGAGCAGTTCTTC CATSRVFGTLYNEQFF
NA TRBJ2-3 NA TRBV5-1 TGCGCCAGCAGACCCGGACAGACCACAGATACGCAGTATTTT CASRPGQTTDTQYF
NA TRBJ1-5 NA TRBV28 TGTGCCAGCCGACGCCAGGGCCAGTCATATCAGCCCCAGCATTTT CASRRQGQSYQPQHF
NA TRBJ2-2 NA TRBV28 TGTGCCATCCAAGGGGGCGGGGAGCTGTTTTTT CAIQGGGELFF
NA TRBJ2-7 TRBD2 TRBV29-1 TGCAGCGTTGCTTCGACTAGCGGGATACACGAGCAGTACTTC CSVASTSGIHEQYF
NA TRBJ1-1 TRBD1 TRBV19 TGTGCCAGTAGTATAGGCTCCGGGACAGGGGCTTGGGACACTGAAGCTTTCTTT CASSIGSGTGAWDTEAFF
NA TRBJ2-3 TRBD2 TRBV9 TGTGCCAGCAGCCGGGAGGGCCCAGATACGCAGTATTTT CASSREGPDTQYF
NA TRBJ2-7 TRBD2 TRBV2 TGTGCCAGCAGTTCCCCTCTAGCGGGTCGATACGAGCAGTACTTC CASSSPLAGRYEQYF
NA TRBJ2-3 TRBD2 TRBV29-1 TGCAGCGCGGGGGGGTCTAGCGGGAGGGCCACAGATACGCAGTATTTT CSAGGSSGRATDTQYF
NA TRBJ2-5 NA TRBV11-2 TGTGCCAGCAGCTCAAGGGAGGGGGCGCGAGTGGAGACCCAGTACTTC CASSSREGARVETQYF
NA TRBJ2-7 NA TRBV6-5 TGTGCCAGCGGAGCCGGGACGGCCGCCTACGAGCAGTACTTC CASGAGTAAYEQYF
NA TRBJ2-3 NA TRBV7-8 TGTGCCAGCAGCGCGCGTGCTCAACGGGCCCTCGGAGATACGCAGTATTTT CASSARAQRALGDTQYF
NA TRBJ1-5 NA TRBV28 TGTGCCAGCAGGGATACGGGGAGCAATCAGCCCCAGCATTTT CASRDTGSNQPQHF
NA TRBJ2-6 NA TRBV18 TGTGCCAGCTCACAAGGAGGTGGCTCTGGGGCCAACGTCCTGACTTTC CASSQGGGSGANVLTF
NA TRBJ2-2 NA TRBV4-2 TGTGCCAGCAGCCAGTTAACAGGGAACACCGGGGAGCTGTTTTTT CASSQLTGNTGELFF
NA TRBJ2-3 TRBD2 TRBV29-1 TGCAGCGTTGAGGCGGGAGGGGTCGATACGCAGTATTTT CSVEAGGVDTQYF
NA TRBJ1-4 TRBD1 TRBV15 TGTGCCACCAGCAGAGACTCCGGGACAGCTAATGAAAAACTGTTTTTT CATSRDSGTANEKLFF
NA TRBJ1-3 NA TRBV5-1 TGCGCCAGCAGCTTGGTGGCGGATTCTGGAAACACCATATATTTT CASSLVADSGNTIYF
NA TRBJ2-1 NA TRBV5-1 TGCGCCAGCAGCCTGACAGCGAGCTACAATGAGCAGTTCTTC CASSLTASYNEQFF
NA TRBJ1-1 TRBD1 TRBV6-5 TGTGCCAGCAGTTTTCAGGGGGGCACTGAAGCTTTCTTT CASSFQGGTEAFF
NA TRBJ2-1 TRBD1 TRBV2 TGTGCCAGCAGTGGCGGGACAGGGTTGGGCAATGAGCAGTTCTTC CASSGGTGLGNEQFF
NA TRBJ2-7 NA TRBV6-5 TGTGCCAGCAGTTACGCCCAGGGCGGCGAGCAGTACTTC CASSYAQGGEQYF
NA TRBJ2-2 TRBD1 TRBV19 TGTGCCAGTAGTCCCGGGACAGGGGGCGTTCAAACCGGGGAGCTGTTTTTT CASSPGTGGVQTGELFF
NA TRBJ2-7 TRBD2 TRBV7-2 TGTGCCAGCAGCTTAGCGATCACTAGCGCGACCTACGAGCAGTACTTC CASSLAITSATYEQYF
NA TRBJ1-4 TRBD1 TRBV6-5 TGTGCCAGCAGCCGACAGGGGCTAGGTAATGAAAAACTGTTTTTT CASSRQGLGNEKLFF
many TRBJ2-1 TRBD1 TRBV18 TGTGCCAGCTCACCACCCCCCGGACAGGGGGCTTTGCGCTACAATGAGCAGTTCTTC CASSPPPGQGALRYNEQFF
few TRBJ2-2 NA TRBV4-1 TGCGCCAGCAGCCAAGCCTACCGCGGAGGGGTTTATAGCGACACCGGGGAGCTGTTTTTT CASSQAYRGGVYSDTGELFF
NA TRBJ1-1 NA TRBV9 TGTGCCAGCAGCGTAGACCCCCAAAACACTGAAGCTTTCTTT CASSVDPQNTEAFF
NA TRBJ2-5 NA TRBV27 TGTGCCAGCAGTTTGGGCCCCGAACTGGGTTTCCAAGAGACCCAGTACTTC CASSLGPELGFQETQYF
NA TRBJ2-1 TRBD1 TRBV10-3 TGTGCCATCAGCCCTACCGGGACAGGGGGCCCCTACAATGAGCAGTTCTTC CAISPTGTGGPYNEQFF
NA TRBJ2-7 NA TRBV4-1 TGCGCCAGCAGCCCCCGACCCCTGACACAGGGCTGGCAGAACGAGCAGTACTTC CASSPRPLTQGWQNEQYF
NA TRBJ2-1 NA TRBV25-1 TGTGCCAGCAGTGTGGAGGGACAGCAGGAGACCTCCTACAATGAGCAGTTCTTC CASSVEGQQETSYNEQFF
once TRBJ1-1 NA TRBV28 TGTGCCAGCAGTTTAGGGGTTCTCCCTGAAGCTTTCTTT CASSLGVLPEAFF
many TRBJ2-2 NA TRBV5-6 TGTGCCAGCAGCTTGAATCCCGGGGCTGGCGCCGGGGAGCTGTTTTTT CASSLNPGAGAGELFF
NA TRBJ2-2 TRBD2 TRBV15 TGTGCCACCAGCAGAGATACAAGCGGGAGCACCGGGGAGCTGTTTTTT CATSRDTSGSTGELFF
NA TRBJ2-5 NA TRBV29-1 TGCAGCGTTGCGAAGAGTATTAGGAACCCGACCCAGTACTTC CSVAKSIRNPTQYF
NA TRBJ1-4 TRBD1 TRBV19 TGTGCCAGTCGGACAGGAGGTGAAAAACTGTTTTTT CASRTGGEKLFF
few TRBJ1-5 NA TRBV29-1 TGCAGCGTGATACAGGGTAAGGATCAGCCCCAGCATTTT CSVIQGKDQPQHF
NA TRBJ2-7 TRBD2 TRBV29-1 TGCAGCATCCTAGCGGACTACGAGCAGTACTTC CSILADYEQYF
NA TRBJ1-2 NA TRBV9 TGTGCCAGCAGCGCCCAAACGACAGAAACCTATGGCTACACCTTC CASSAQTTETYGYTF